This TCR beta chain was recorded in a study of blood T cell repertoires in COVID-19. The overall study: Both acute and convalescent COVID-19 samples were obtained from the United States, Italy and Spain. Sample material is recorded as cDNA or gDNA derived from T cells, B-cell-depleted T cells, or PBMCs.

This CDR3 comprises 16 residues. Germline V CDR1 and CDR2: SQVTM, ANQGSEA. Trimming removed 0 bases at V and 0 bases at J, with 12 bases between. Authors' methods: Cell counts per sample came from amplifying reference gene primers. Sequencing used immunoSEQ multiplex PCR; TCRdb keeps in-frame clones, though not all of them. That table furnishes V, J and clone size, whereas the DNA furnished D and trimming. The profile covers about 190,000 clones, with 78% appearing a single time and about 3% taken by the ten largest. This TCR was sampled from a woman of 80 years or more with active or convalescent COVID-19. The V and J genes are TRBV29-1 and TRBJ2-1; possible D gene TRBD2, 7 bases. Sequencing was performed on peripheral blood. The CDR3 region is CSVEEGRGSSYNEQFF. The CDR3 nucleotides are TGCAGCGTTGAAGAAGGGAGGGGGAGCTCCTACAATGAGCAGTTCTTC.